This TCR beta chain comes out of a study of cytomegalovirus exposure and HLA in healthy donors. Findings of the study overall: In a later analysis, TCR beta V- and J-gene trimming showed a link to a missense DCLRE1C variant.

Turning to this clone: Its target is not known.

V shed 6 bases and J 4 bases; nucleotides not matched to a gene: 7. CDR1 is SGDLS, CDR2 YYNGEE, per germline. The CDR3 is 14 amino acids. The PCR made use of 60 Vbeta and 13 Jbeta primers. Measured with immunoSEQ multiplex PCR; TCRdb has only the in-frame clones, and not every one. The sample lists 75,000 to 100,000 clones; approximately 79% were seen once. This chain uses TRBV9 with TRBJ2-1, with 7 nucleotides matching TRBD2. Sequenced input: PBMCs. The sequence derives from a male donor in good health and CMV-seronegative. The chain's CDR3 is CASTPAGMYNEQFF. The DNA for the CDR3 is TGTGCCAGCACCCCAGCGGGAATGTACAATGAGCAGTTCTTC.